This TCR beta chain originates from a study of control samples from healthy donors and cancer patients. Profiled with immunoSEQ multiplex PCR; TCRdb holds only in-frame clones, not every one. The sample holds about 61,000 clones, around 90% seen once. The clonotype comes from a man between 60 and 70 years old with colorectal cancer. Sequencing input: PBMCs.

The CDR3 DNA is TGTGCCAGTAGTATAGGACCCCCGAGGAGTCCTTTCTATGGCTACACCTTC. Translated, it gives CASSIGPPRSPFYGYTF. The chain combines TRBV19 with TRBJ1-2, with no clear D. The germline V and J ends were trimmed by 1 base and 4 bases, with 19 bases remaining between them. The length of the CDR3 is 17 residues. Germline CDR1 reads LNHDA; CDR2 reads SQIVND (reference sequence).